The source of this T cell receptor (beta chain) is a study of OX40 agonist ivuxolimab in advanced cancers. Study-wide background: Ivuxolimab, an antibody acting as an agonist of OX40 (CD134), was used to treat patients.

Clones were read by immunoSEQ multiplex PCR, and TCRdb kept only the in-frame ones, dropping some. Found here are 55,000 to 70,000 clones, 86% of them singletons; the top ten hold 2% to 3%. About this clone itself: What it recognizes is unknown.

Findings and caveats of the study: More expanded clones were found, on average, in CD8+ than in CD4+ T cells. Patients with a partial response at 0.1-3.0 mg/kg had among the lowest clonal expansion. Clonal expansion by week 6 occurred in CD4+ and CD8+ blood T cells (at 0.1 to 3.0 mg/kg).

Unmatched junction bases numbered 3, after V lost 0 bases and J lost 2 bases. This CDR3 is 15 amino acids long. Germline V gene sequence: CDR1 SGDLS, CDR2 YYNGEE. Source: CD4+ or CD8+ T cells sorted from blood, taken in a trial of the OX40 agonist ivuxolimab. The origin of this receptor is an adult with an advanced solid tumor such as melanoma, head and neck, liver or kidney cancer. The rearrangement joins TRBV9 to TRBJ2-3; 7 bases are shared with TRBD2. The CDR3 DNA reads TGTGCCAGCAGCGTAGCTAGCGGCCACACAGATACGCAGTATTTT. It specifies CASSVASGHTDTQYF.